This T cell receptor (beta chain) was recorded in a study of neurological immune-mediated disorders. Study-wide results and limits: The greatest TCR clonal expansion occurred in HTLV-1-associated myelopathy and the least in multiple sclerosis, which fell below healthy controls.

Synthesis of cDNA was accomplished via 5'RACE employing 10-nucleotide random UMIs. TCRdb ran MiXCR on the 5' RACE reads and lists one entry per CDR3 protein. Here the sample spans some 31,000 distinct CDR3 sequences, 4.6% being singletons. Ten or more counts support this clonotype. Its antigen is as yet unknown. V shed 5 bases, J shed 0 bases, and the junction held 11 bases outside the gene matches. Germline V CDR1 and CDR2: SQVTM, ANQGSEA. The CDR3 covers 16 residues. The chain couples TRBV29-1 to TRBJ2-5, with TRBD2 matching over 8 bases. Sequencing was done on a sample of PBMCs. The sequence came from a young man in good health. The CDR3 here is CSVRGGPGQDQETQYF. The CDR3 bases are TGCAGCGTTCGGGGGGGCCCAGGGCAGGACCAAGAGACCCAGTACTTC.